Included here is one TCR beta chain sequence, with context. What it recognizes is unknown. Germline CDR1 reads SGDLS; CDR2 reads YYNGEE. The CDR3 is 12 amino acids. The V and J ends lost 4 bases and 8 bases respectively, with 10 bases between them. The record originates from a study of shared clonotypes between healthy human individuals. Findings and limits, study-wide: Sorted-subset sequencing, rarefaction showed, was incomplete despite large depth.

Profiling relied on immunoSEQ multiplex PCR, and the TCRdb table lists in-frame clones only, not all of them. The table records approximately 2.5 million clones, roughly 93% of them present only once. The TCR sequence derives from a man aged 18 to 35 in good health. Some clones in this sample may be carry-over from other donors' samples. This chain joins TRBV9 and TRBJ2-1; D might be TRBD2 (5 bases). Sequencing was performed on naive CD4+ T cells from PBMCs. Subset described: CD45RA+ positively selected. CDR3 nucleotides: TGTGCCAGCAGCCCACCGGGGTATGAGCAGTTCTTC. Translation gives CASSPPGYEQFF.